This T cell receptor beta chain was observed in a study of OX40 agonist ivuxolimab in advanced cancers. Findings and caveats of the study: The study found that CD8+ T cells averaged more expanded clones than CD4+.

As to this clone: Its target is unknown.

Produced via immunoSEQ multiplex PCR; TCRdb's table is partial and in-frame only. The sample contains 55,000 to 80,000 clones, more than 85% of which appear only once. Sequenced here: CD4+ or CD8+ T cells sorted from blood, sampled in a trial of the OX40 agonist ivuxolimab. The TCR sequence derives from an adult with an advanced solid tumor such as melanoma, head and neck, liver or kidney cancer.

CDR3 DNA: TGTGCCAGCAGTAGGTTAAACTATGGCTACACCTTC. This gives the protein CASSRLNYGYTF. This chain links TRBV14 with TRBJ1-2; D call uncertain. Germline CDR1 is SGHDN and CDR2 is FVKESK. This CDR3 is built from 12 residues. Trimming shortened V by 6 bases and J by 2 bases, and 7 bases separated the two germline ends. The full variable domain, rest sourced from reference TRBV14 and TRBJ1-2, is EAGVTQFPSHSVIEKGQTVTLRCDPISGHDNLYWYRRVMGKEIKFLLHFVKESKQDESGMPNNRFLAERTGGTYSTLKVQPAELEDSGVYFCASSRLNYGYTFGSGTRLTVV.